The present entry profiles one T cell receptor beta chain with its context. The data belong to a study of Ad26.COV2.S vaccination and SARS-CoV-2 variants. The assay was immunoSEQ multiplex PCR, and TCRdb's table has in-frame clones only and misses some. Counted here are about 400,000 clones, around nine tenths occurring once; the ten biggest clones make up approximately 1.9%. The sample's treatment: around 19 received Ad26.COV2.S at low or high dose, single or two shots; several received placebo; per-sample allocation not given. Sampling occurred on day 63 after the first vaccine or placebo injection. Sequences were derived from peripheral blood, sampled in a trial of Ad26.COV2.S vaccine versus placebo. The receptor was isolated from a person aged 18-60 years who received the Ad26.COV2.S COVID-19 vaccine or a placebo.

The CDR3: CASSADGGSYEQYF. CDR3 bases: TGTGCCAGCAGTGCTGACGGAGGGAGCTACGAGCAGTACTTC. The J gene is TRBJ2-7, the V gene TRBV5-5, with D perhaps TRBD2 (6 bases). Trimming stripped 5 bases from V and 3 bases from J, with 15 bases between. This CDR3 region has 14 residues. Germline CDR1 reads SGHKS; CDR2 reads YYEKEE (reference sequence).